The TCR beta chain under discussion was sequenced for a study of cytomegalovirus exposure and HLA in healthy donors. Here immunoSEQ multiplex PCR was the method, and the copy in TCRdb shows in-frame clones only, minus some. The table has about 140,000 clones, around 90% seen once. The V end was cut by 4 bases, the J end by 4 bases, with 11 bases between. From germline, CDR1 is ENHRY and CDR2 SYGVKD. The CDR3 length is 13 residues. The chain carries TRBV10-3 and TRBJ2-7; D ambiguous. The sequence was obtained from a woman younger than 35 in good health and CMV-seropositive. The sample taken for sequencing was PBMCs. The CDR3, as DNA: TGTGCCATCAGTGCCTTTGAACAGTACGAGCAGTACTTC. Protein product: CAISAFEQYEQYF.